Given below is one T cell receptor beta chain in context. Its target is unknown. These data originate in a study of T cells expressing NK-cell markers. Background on the study: Underlying the TCR beta repertoires were sorted CD3+CD56+NKG2C+, CD3+CD56+NKG2C- and CD3+CD56-NKG2C+ T cells.

The CDR3 contains 15 residues. CDR1 and CDR2 from the germline V gene are SGHTA and FQGNSA. The study's findings and limits: Top CD8+ clonotypes included the dominant CD3+CD56+NKG2C+ clonotypes in 5 or 6 donors.

TCRdb reprocessed the 5' RACE reads and reports one entry per CDR3 protein, with no DNA. The sample's table shows about 260,000 distinct CDR3 sequences. The source material was blood T cells: a sorted CD56 or NKG2C T cell subset, CD4+ or CD8+ T cells, or bulk PBMC T cells (not recorded which). This chain links TRBV7-2 with TRBJ2-1; TCRdb names TRBD1, which stays unverified in the absence of DNA. This TCR was recovered from a young man in good health. The CDR3 region is CASSLALGAFNEQFF.